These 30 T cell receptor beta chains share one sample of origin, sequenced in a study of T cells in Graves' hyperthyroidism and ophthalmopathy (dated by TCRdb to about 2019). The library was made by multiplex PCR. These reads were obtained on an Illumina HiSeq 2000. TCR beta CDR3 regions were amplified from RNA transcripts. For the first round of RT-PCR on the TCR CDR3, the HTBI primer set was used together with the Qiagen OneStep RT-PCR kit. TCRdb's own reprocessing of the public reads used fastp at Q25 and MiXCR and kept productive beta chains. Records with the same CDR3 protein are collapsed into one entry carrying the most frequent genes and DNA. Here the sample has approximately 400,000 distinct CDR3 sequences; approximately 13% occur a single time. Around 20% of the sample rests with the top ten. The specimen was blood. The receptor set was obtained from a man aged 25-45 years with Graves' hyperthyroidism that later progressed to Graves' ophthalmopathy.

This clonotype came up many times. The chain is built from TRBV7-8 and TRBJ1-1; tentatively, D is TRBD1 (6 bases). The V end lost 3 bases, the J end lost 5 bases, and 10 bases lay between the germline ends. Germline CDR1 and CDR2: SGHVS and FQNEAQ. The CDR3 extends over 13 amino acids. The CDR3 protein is CASSLVRGTEAFF. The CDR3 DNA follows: TGTGCCAGCAGCTTGGTGAGGGGGACTGAAGCTTTCTTT.

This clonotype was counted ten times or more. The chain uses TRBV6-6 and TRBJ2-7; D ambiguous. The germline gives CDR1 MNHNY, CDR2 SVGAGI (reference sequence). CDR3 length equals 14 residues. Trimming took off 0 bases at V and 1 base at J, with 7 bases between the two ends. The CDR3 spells CASSYSDRSYEQYF. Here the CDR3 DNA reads TGTGCCAGCAGTTACTCGGACCGTTCCTACGAGCAGTACTTC.

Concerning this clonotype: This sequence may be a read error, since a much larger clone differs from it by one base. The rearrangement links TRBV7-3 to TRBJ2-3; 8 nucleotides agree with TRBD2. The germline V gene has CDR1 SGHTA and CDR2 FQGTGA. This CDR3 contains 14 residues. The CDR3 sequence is CANSFGGGTDTQYF. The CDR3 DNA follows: TGTGCCAACAGCTTTGGCGGGGGGACAGATACGCAGTATTTT.

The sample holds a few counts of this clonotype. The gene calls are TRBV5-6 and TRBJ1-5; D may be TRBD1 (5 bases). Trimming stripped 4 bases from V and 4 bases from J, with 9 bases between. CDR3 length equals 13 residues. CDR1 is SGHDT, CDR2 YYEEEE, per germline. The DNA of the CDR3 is TGTGCCAGCAGCGCCCGACAGAATCAGCCCCAGCATTTT. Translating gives CASSARQNQPQHF.

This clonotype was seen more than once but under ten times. The CDR3 bases are TGTGCCAGTAGCCCTGTAGGGTTGAGTCATAATTCACCCCTCCACTTT. Amino acid sequence: CASSPVGLSHNSPLHF. This chain uses TRBV19 with TRBJ1-6, with no clear D. Germline CDR1 is LNHDA and CDR2 is SQIVND (reference sequence). The CDR3 covers 16 residues. The V end was cut by 6 bases, the J end by 5 bases, with 17 bases between. Drawing the rest from reference TRBV19 and TRBJ1-6, the complete variable domain is DGGITQSPKYLFRKEGQNVTLSCEQNLNHDAMYWYRQDPGQGLRLIYYSQIVNDFQKGDIAEGYSVSREKKESFPLTVTSAQKNPTAFYLCASSPVGLSHNSPLHFGNGTRLTVT.

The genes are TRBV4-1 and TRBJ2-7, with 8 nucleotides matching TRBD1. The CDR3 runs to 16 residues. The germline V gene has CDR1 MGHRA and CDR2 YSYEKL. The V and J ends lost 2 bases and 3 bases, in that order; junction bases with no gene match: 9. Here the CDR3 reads CASSQSRGTGDYEQYF. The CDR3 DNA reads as TGCGCCAGCAGCCAATCTCGTGGGACAGGAGACTACGAGCAGTACTTC.

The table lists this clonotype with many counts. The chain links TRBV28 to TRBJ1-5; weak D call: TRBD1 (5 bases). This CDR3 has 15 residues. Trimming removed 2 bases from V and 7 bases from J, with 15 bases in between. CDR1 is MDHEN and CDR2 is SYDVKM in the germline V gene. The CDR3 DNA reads TGTGCCAGCAGTTTAAGGCAGGGAGGAAAACAGCCCCAGCATTTT. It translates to CASSLRQGGKQPQHF.

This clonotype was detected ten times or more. The CDR3 region is CASSQGVYNSPLHF. Here the CDR3 DNA reads TGTGCCAGCAGCCAGGGGGTTTATAATTCACCCCTCCACTTT. This chain connects TRBV3-1 to TRBJ1-6; TRBD1 might be the D (5 bases). The CDR3 consists of 14 residues. Germline V gives CDR1 LGHDT, CDR2 YNNKEL (reference sequence). Trimming took 3 bases from V and 4 from J, leaving 7 bases between them. The entire variable domain, with the rest obtained from reference TRBV3-1 and TRBJ1-6, is as follows: DTAVSQTPKYLVTQMGNDKSIKCEQNLGHDTMYWYKQDSKKFLKIMFSYNNKELIINETVPNRFSPKSPDKAHLNLHINSLELGDSAVYFCASSQGVYNSPLHFGNGTRLTVT.

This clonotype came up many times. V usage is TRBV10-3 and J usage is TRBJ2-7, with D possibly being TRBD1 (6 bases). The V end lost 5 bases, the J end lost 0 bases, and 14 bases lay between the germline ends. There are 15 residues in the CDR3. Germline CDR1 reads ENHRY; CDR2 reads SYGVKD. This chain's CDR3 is CAISITGILSYEQYF. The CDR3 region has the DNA TGTGCCATCAGTATCACAGGGATTCTCTCCTACGAGCAGTACTTC.

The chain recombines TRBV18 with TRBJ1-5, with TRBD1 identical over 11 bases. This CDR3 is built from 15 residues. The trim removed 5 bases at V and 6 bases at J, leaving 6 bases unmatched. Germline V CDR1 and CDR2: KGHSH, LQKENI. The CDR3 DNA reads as TGTGCCAGCTCAGAGGACAGGGGGCTGAGTCAGCCCCAGCATTTT. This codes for CASSEDRGLSQPQHF.

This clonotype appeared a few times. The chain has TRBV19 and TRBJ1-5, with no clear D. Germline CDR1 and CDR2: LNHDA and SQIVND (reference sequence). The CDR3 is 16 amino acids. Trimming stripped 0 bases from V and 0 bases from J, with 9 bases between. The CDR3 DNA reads TGTGCCAGTAGTATAGACGGAGGCTATAGCAATCAGCCCCAGCATTTT. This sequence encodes CASSIDGGYSNQPQHF.

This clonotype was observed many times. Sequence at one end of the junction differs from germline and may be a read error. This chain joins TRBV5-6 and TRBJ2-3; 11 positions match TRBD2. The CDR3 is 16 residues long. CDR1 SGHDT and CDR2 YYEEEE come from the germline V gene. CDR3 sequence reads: CASSLGLAGNTDAQYF. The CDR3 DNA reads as TGTGCCAGCAGCTTGGGACTAGCGGGGAACACAGATGCGCAGTATTTT.

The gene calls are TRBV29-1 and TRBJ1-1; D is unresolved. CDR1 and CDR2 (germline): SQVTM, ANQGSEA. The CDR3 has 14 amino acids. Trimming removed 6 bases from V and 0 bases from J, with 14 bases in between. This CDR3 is CSVDGWVVNTEAFF. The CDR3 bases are TGCAGCGTGGATGGGTGGGTTGTGAACACTGAAGCTTTCTTT.

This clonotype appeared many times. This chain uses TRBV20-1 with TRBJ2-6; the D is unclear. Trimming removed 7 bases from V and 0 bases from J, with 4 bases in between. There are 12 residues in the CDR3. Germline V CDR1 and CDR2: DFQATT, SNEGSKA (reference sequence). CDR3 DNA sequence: TGCAGTGGTCTCTCTGGGGCCAACGTCCTGACTTTC. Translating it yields CSGLSGANVLTF.

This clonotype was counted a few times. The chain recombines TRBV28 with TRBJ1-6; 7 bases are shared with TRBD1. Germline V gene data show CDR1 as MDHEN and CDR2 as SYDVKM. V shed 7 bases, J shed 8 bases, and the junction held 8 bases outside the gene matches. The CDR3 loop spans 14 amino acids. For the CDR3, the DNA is TGTGCCAGCACCCCCGGGACAGATTATTCACCCCTCCACTTT. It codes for CASTPGTDYSPLHF.

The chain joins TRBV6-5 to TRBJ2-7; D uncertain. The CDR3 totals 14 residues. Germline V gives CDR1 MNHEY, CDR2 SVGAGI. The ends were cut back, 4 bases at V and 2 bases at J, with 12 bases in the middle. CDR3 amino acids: CASSLVFGPYEQYF. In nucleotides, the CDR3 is TGTGCCAGCAGTTTAGTCTTCGGTCCCTACGAGCAGTACTTC.

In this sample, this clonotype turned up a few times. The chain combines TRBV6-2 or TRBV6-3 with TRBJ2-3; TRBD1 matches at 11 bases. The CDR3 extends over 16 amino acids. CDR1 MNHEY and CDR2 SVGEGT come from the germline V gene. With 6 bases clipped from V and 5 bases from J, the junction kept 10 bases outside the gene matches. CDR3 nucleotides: TGTGCCAGCAGCCATGGACAGGGGGCGCTAGGAGATACGCAGTATTTT. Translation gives CASSHGQGALGDTQYF.

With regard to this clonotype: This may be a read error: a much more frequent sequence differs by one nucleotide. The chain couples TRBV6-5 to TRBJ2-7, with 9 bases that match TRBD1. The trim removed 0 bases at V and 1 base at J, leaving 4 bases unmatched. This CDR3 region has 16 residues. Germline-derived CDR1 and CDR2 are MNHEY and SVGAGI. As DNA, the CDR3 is TGTGCCAGCAGTTACTCAGCCGGGACAGGGTCCTACGAGCAGTACTTC. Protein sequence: CASSYSAGTGSYEQYF.

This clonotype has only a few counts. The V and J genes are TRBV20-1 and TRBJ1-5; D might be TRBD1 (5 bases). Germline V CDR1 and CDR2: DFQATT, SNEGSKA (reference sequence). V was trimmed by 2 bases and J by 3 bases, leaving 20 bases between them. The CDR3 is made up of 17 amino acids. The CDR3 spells CSARRPGGTYDNQPQHF. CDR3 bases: TGCAGTGCTAGACGCCCGGGGGGGACCTATGACAATCAGCCCCAGCATTTT.

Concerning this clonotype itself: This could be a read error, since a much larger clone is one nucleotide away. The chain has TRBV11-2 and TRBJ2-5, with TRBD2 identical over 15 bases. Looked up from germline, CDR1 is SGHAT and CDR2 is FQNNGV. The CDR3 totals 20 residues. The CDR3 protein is CAGSGQLGLAGGPFEETQYF. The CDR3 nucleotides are TGTGCCGGCAGCGGACAACTAGGACTAGCGGGGGGGCCGTTTGAAGAGACCCAGTACTTC.

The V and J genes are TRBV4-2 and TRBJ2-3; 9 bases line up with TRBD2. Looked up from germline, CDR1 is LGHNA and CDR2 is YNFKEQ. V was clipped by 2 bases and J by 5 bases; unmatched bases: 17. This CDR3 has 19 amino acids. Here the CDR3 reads CASSQSPGLARVLVDTQYF. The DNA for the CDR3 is TGTGCCAGCAGCCAATCCCCGGGACTAGCCCGGGTTTTGGTAGATACGCAGTATTTT.

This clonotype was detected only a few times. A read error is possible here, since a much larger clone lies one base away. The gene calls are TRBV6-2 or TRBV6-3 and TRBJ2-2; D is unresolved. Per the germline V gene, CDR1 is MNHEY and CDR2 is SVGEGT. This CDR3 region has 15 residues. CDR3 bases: TGTGCCGGCAGTTACTCGGTAGTTGGATCCGGGGAGCTGTTTTTT. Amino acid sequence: CAGSYSVVGSGELFF.

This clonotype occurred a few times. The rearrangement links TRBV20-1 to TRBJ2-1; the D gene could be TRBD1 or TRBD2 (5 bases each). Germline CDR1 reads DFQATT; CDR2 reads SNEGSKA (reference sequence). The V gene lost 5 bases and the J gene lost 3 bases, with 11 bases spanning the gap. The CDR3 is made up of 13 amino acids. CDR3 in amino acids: CSAGGPNYNEQFF. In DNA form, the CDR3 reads TGCAGTGCTGGGGGACCAAACTACAATGAGCAGTTCTTC.

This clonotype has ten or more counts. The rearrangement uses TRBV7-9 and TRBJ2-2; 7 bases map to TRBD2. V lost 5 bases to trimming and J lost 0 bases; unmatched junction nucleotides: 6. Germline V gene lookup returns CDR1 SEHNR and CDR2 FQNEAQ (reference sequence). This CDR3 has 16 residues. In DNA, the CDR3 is TGTGCCAGCAGCGCCTGGGGGAGGGCGAACACCGGGGAGCTGTTTTTT. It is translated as CASSAWGRANTGELFF.

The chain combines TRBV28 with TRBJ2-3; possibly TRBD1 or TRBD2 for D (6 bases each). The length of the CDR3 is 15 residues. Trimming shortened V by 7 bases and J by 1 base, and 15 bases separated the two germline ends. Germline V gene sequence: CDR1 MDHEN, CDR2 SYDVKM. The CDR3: CASTPGGGRTDTQYF. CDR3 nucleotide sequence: TGTGCCAGCACCCCAGGAGGGGGGCGCACAGATACGCAGTATTTT.

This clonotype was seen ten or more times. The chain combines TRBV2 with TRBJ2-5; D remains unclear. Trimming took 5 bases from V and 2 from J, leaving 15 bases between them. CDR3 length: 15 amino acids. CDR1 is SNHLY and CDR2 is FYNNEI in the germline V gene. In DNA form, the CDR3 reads TGTGCCAGCAGTCTCGGCCGAGCACCTCAAGAGACCCAGTACTTC. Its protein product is CASSLGRAPQETQYF. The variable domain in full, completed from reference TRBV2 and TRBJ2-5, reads EPEVTQTPSHQVTQMGQEVILRCVPISNHLYFYWYRQILGQKVEFLVSFYNNEISEKSEIFDDQFSVERPDGSNFTLKIRSTKLEDSAMYFCASSLGRAPQETQYFGPGTRLLVL.

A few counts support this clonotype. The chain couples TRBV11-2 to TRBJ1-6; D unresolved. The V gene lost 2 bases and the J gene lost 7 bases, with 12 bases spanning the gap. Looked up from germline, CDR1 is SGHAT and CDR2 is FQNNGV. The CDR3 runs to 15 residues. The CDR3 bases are TGTGCCAGCAGCTTAAGGGCCCTGGGGAATTCACCCCTCCACTTT. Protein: CASSLRALGNSPLHF.

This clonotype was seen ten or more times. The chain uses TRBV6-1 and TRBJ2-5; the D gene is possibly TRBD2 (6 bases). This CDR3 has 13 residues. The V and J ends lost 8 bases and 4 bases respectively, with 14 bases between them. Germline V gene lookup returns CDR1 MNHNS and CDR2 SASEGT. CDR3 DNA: TGTGCCAGCCAACTAGCTAGGGGAGAGACCCAGTACTTC. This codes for CASQLARGETQYF.

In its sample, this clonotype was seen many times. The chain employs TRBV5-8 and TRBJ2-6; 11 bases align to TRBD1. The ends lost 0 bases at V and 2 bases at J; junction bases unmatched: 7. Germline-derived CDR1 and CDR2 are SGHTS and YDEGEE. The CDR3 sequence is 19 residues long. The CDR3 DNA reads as TGTGCCAGCAGCTTGGAGGGACAGGGGGTTAGTGCTGGGGCCAACGTCCTGACTTTC. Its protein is CASSLEGQGVSAGANVLTF.

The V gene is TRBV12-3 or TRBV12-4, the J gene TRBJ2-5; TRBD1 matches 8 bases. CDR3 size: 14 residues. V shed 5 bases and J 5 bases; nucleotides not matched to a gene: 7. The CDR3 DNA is TGTGCCAGCAGTCTGGGACAGGAGGGGGAGACCCAGTACTTC. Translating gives CASSLGQEGETQYF.